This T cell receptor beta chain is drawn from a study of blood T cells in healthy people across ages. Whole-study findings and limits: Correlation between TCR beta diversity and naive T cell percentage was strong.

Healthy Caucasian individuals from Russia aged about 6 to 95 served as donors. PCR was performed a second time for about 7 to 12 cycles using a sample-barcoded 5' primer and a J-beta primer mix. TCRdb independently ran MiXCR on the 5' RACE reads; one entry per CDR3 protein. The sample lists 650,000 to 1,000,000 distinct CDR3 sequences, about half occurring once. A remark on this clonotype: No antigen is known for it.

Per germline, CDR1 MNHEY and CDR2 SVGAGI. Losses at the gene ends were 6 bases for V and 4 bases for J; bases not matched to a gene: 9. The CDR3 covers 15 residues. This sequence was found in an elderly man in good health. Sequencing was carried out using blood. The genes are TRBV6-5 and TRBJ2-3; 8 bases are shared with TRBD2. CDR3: CASRGQAGVPDTQYF. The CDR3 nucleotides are TGTGCCAGCAGGGGACAAGCGGGAGTTCCAGATACGCAGTATTTT.